One and the same sample provided the 25 T cell receptor beta chains below, sequenced in a study of post-analysis software for immune sequencing data. The TCR beta cDNA libraries carried unique molecular identifiers. TCRdb re-called the PCR reads through MiXCR, storing one row per CDR3 protein. This table holds approximately 660,000 distinct CDR3 sequences, approximately 59% found once. Overall study results and limits: Among four or five TRBV segments more frequent in patients than controls were TRBV5-6, TRBV5-1 and TRBV20-1.

No antigen is known for these receptors. The material sequenced was blood. These receptors were collected from a girl aged 2 to 9 with multiple sclerosis.

The chain recombines TRBV29-1 with TRBJ2-6; the match to TRBD2 covers 7 bases. The germline CDR1 and CDR2 sequences are SQVTM and ANQGSEA. V trimming: 6 bases; J trimming: 4 bases; junction bases outside the gene matches: 6. The length of the CDR3 is 14 residues. The CDR3 protein is CSVRRGSGANVLTF. Written as DNA, the CDR3 is TGCAGCGTGAGGCGGGGGTCCGGGGCCAACGTCCTGACTTTC.

This chain connects TRBV20-1 to TRBJ2-7; maybe TRBD2 (6 bases). V lost 4 bases to trimming and J lost 6 bases, with 16 bases between them. CDR3 size: 13 residues. Germline assignment: CDR1 DFQATT and CDR2 SNEGSKA (reference sequence). CDR3 sequence: CSAMDGPGGEQYF. In DNA, the CDR3 is TGCAGTGCTATGGATGGTCCCGGGGGCGAGCAGTACTTC.

CDR3: CASSYPATGDVLTF. The CDR3 coding sequence is TGCGCCAGCAGCTACCCAGCGACAGGGGACGTCCTGACTTTC. This chain uses TRBV5-1 with TRBJ2-6; TRBD1 matches 8 bases. Germline V gives CDR1 SGHRS, CDR2 YFSETQ. CDR3 length: 14 amino acids. V dropped 3 bases and J dropped 11; count of bases not matched to a gene: 7.

In this sample, this clonotype turned up a few times. The chain uses TRBV12-3 or TRBV12-4 and TRBJ2-1; 11 positions agree with TRBD2. V shed 6 bases and J 9 bases; nucleotides not matched to a gene: 10. This CDR3 spans 15 amino acids. The CDR3 DNA reads TGTGCCAGCAGATCGGGACTAGCGGACCCCACTGAGCAGTTCTTC. It specifies CASRSGLADPTEQFF.

This clonotype was observed once. The chain couples TRBV7-9 to TRBJ2-3; the match to TRBD2 covers 10 bases. V lost 6 bases and J lost 4; bases outside the gene matches: 7. The CDR3 runs to 15 residues. Germline lookup yields CDR1 SEHNR and CDR2 FQNEAQ (reference sequence). The CDR3 is CASSSGTSVADTQYF. The CDR3 DNA is TGTGCCAGCAGTTCCGGGACTAGCGTGGCAGATACGCAGTATTTT.

This chain connects TRBV10-3 to TRBJ1-2, with unresolved D. Germline CDR1 is ENHRY and CDR2 is SYGVKD. V lost 0 bases, J lost 6 bases, and 11 bases lay in between. The CDR3 is 14 residues long. Written as DNA, the CDR3 is TGTGCCATCAGTGAGTCGACCGCCATCGATGGCTACACCTTC. Translating it yields CAISESTAIDGYTF.

This clonotype was detected a few times. Compared with germline, one end of the junction differs, possibly owing to a read error. The chain links TRBV9 to TRBJ2-5; TRBD2 is a possible D gene (6 bases). The CDR3 is made up of 14 amino acids. CDR1 is SGDLS, CDR2 YYNGEE, per germline. CDR3 sequence (DNA): TGTGCCTGCAGCGTAGCGGCTAGTTTCGAGACCCAGTACTTC. The encoded protein is CACSVAASFETQYF.

The V gene is TRBV29-1, the J gene TRBJ2-3; TRBD1 agrees at 9 bases. This CDR3 comprises 13 residues. The germline CDR1 and CDR2 sequences are SQVTM and ANQGSEA. Trimming cost V 3 bases and J 8 bases; bases outside gene matches: 6. The CDR3: CSVENRGQGTQYF. CDR3 sequence (DNA): TGCAGCGTTGAGAACCGGGGACAGGGTACGCAGTATTTT.

This clonotype was seen more than once but under ten times. The chain recombines TRBV7-8 with TRBJ1-1; D unclear. Germline lookup yields CDR1 SGHVS and CDR2 FQNEAQ. The ends were cut back, 1 base at V and 0 bases at J, with 9 bases in the middle. The CDR3 runs 15 residues. In DNA form, the CDR3 reads TGTGCCAGCAGCTTAGTAGCCCTAATGAACACTGAAGCTTTCTTT. This translates into CASSLVALMNTEAFF.

This sequence joins TRBV5-1 and TRBJ2-1; perhaps TRBD2 as D (6 bases). Germline CDR1 SGHRS, CDR2 YFSETQ. The CDR3 consists of 15 residues. V was clipped by 4 bases and J by 3 bases, with 14 bases between them. The CDR3 protein is CASSESLAVYNEQFF. The CDR3 DNA reads TGCGCCAGCAGCGAATCACTAGCAGTCTACAATGAGCAGTTCTTC. Looking up the rest from reference TRBV5-1 and TRBJ2-1 gives the full variable domain: KAGVTQTPRYLIKTRGQQVTLSCSPISGHRSVSWYQQTPGQGLQFLFEYFSETQRNKGNFPGRFSGRQFSNSRSEMNVSTLELGDSALYLCASSESLAVYNEQFFGPGTRLTVL.

The rearrangement joins TRBV6-6 to TRBJ2-2; maybe TRBD2 (6 bases). CDR1 MNHNY and CDR2 SVGAGI come from the germline V gene (reference sequence). The CDR3 extends over 16 amino acids. Deletions cut 2 bases from V and 1 base from J, with 11 bases between. CDR3 nucleotides: TGTGCCAGCAGTTACGCGGGACGTAAGAACACCGGGGAGCTGTTTTTT. It yields the protein CASSYAGRKNTGELFF.

The rearrangement links TRBV6-5 to TRBJ2-4; tentatively, D is TRBD1 or TRBD2 (5 bases each). This CDR3 contains 14 residues. Per germline, CDR1 MNHEY and CDR2 SVGAGI. V was pared by 5 bases and J by 4 bases, with 12 bases between. The CDR3 coding sequence is TGTGCCAGCAGTCCTGGGGGTGTTAAAAACATTCAGTACTTC. Residues: CASSPGGVKNIQYF.

In its sample, this clonotype was seen a few times. This chain joins TRBV2 and TRBJ2-1; D unclear. The V end was cut by 2 bases, the J end by 8 bases, with 7 bases between. The CDR3 has 12 residues. Germline loops: CDR1 SNHLY, CDR2 FYNNEI. The CDR3 here is CASSEWTHEQFF. CDR3 sequence (DNA): TGTGCCAGCAGTGAATGGACCCATGAGCAGTTCTTC. The full variable domain, rest sourced from reference TRBV2 and TRBJ2-1, is EPEVTQTPSHQVTQMGQEVILRCVPISNHLYFYWYRQILGQKVEFLVSFYNNEISEKSEIFDDQFSVERPDGSNFTLKIRSTKLEDSAMYFCASSEWTHEQFFGPGTRLTVL.

The chain has TRBV30 and TRBJ2-3; D not resolved. Germline-derived CDR1 and CDR2 are GTSNPN and SVGIG (reference sequence). The CDR3 consists of 16 residues. Trimming removed 1 base from V and 3 bases from J, with 17 bases in between. The CDR3 DNA follows: TGTGCCTGGAGTGGGGCTATAATACAGAAGACAGATACGCAGTATTTT. This codes for CAWSGAIIQKTDTQYF.

This clonotype was seen only a few times. This chain connects TRBV6-1 to TRBJ2-5, with D unclear. Deletions cut 8 bases from V and 2 bases from J, with 15 bases between. The CDR3 runs 14 residues. Germline lookup yields CDR1 MNHNS and CDR2 SASEGT. The CDR3 here is CASGNQVSQETQYF. Written as DNA, the CDR3 is TGTGCCAGCGGCAACCAGGTTTCTCAAGAGACCCAGTACTTC.

This clonotype was picked up a small number of times. The chain uses TRBV10-3 and TRBJ1-1; D unclear. CDR3 length: 13 amino acids. Trimming pared 6 bases from V and 2 bases from J, leaving 10 bases between. Per the germline V gene, CDR1 is ENHRY and CDR2 is SYGVKD. The CDR3 loop reads CAIRNYLNTEAFF. The CDR3 nucleotides are TGTGCCATCAGAAACTATCTCAACACTGAAGCTTTCTTT.

This clonotype has just a few counts. The J gene is TRBJ2-2, the V gene TRBV5-5; D uncertain. V lost 0 bases to trimming and J lost 1 base, with 4 bases between them. The CDR3 has 14 amino acids. From germline, CDR1 is SGHKS and CDR2 YYEKEE (reference sequence). As DNA, the CDR3 is TGTGCCAGCAGCTTGGCGAGGAACACCGGGGAGCTGTTTTTT. Translating gives CASSLARNTGELFF.

This clonotype turned up a few times. V is TRBV20-1 and J is TRBJ2-3, with TRBD2 as a possible D gene (6 bases). Between the trimmed V and J ends, which lost 7 bases and 4 bases, there was a span of 15 bases. The germline V gene encodes CDR1 DFQATT and CDR2 SNEGSKA (reference sequence). The CDR3 has 13 amino acids. The CDR3 DNA is TGCAGTGGGCGACTAGGGAAGGCAGATACGCAGTATTTT. This gives the protein CSGRLGKADTQYF.

V usage is TRBV20-1 and J usage is TRBJ2-7; 8 bases match TRBD1. CDR1 is DFQATT, CDR2 SNEGSKA, per germline (reference sequence). The length of the CDR3 is 13 residues. Trimming removed 6 bases from V and 6 bases from J; junction bases left unmatched: 10. The CDR3 is CSATDRGYSEQYF. DNA of the CDR3: TGCAGTGCGACCGACAGGGGATATAGCGAGCAGTACTTC.

This clonotype was detected only once. This chain connects TRBV11-2 to TRBJ2-1; D is possibly TRBD1 (6 bases). The length of the CDR3 is 15 residues. CDR1 is SGHAT, CDR2 FQNNGV, per germline. V shed 4 bases and J shed 5 bases, with 15 bases lying between them. The CDR3 here is CASSSQGIPNNEQFF. The DNA for the CDR3 is TGTGCCAGCAGCTCCCAGGGGATTCCTAACAATGAGCAGTTCTTC.

This clonotype occurred once. The chain carries TRBV5-1 and TRBJ1-1; possible D gene TRBD1, 5 bases. The CDR3 length is 14 residues. Trimming took off 6 bases at V and 1 base at J, with 13 bases between the two ends. Germline V gives CDR1 SGHRS, CDR2 YFSETQ. The CDR3 DNA sequence: TGCGCCAGCACTAGGAGGGGAGAGAACACTGAAGCTTTCTTT. This translates into CASTRRGENTEAFF.

This sequence joins TRBV6-6 and TRBJ1-1; the D is unclear. Germline assignment: CDR1 MNHNY and CDR2 SVGAGI (reference sequence). The CDR3 is made up of 14 amino acids. The V and J ends lost 0 bases and 3 bases respectively, with 8 bases between them. The CDR3 loop reads CASSYSKRDTEAFF. The CDR3 nucleotides are TGTGCCAGCAGTTACTCGAAAAGGGACACTGAAGCTTTCTTT.

This rearrangement joins TRBV12-5 to TRBJ2-2; D might be TRBD1 (5 bases). CDR1 is LGHNT and CDR2 is FRNRAP in the germline V gene. Trimming took 5 bases from V and 6 from J, leaving 10 bases between them. The CDR3 extends over 13 amino acids. CDR3 sequence (DNA): TGTGCTAGTGGTCGACAGCGCTCCGGGGAGCTGTTTTTT. It codes for CASGRQRSGELFF. The full variable domain, rest sourced from reference TRBV12-5 and TRBJ2-2, is DARVTQTPRHKVTEMGQEVTMRCQPILGHNTVFWYRQTMMQGLELLAYFRNRAPLDDSGMPKDRFSAEMPDATLATLKIQPSEPRDSAVYFCASGRQRSGELFFGEGSRLTVL.

V usage is TRBV12-3 or TRBV12-4 and J usage is TRBJ2-7; maybe TRBD1 (6 bases). Trimming shortened V by 5 bases and J by 6 bases, and 20 bases separated the two germline ends. This CDR3 spans 15 amino acids. CDR3 amino acids: CASSLNQGPWAEQYF. The CDR3 coding sequence is TGTGCCAGCAGTCTAAATCAGGGGCCTTGGGCCGAGCAGTACTTC.

The chain combines TRBV6-5 with TRBJ1-2; D unresolved. The germline CDR1 and CDR2 sequences are MNHEY and SVGAGI. The CDR3 contains 17 residues. V lost 2 bases and J 2 bases, leaving 18 bases between the germline ends. The CDR3 nucleotides are TGTGCCAGCAGTTACCCCGGGGAACCAGTACCCAACTATGGCTACACCTTC. Translating gives CASSYPGEPVPNYGYTF.